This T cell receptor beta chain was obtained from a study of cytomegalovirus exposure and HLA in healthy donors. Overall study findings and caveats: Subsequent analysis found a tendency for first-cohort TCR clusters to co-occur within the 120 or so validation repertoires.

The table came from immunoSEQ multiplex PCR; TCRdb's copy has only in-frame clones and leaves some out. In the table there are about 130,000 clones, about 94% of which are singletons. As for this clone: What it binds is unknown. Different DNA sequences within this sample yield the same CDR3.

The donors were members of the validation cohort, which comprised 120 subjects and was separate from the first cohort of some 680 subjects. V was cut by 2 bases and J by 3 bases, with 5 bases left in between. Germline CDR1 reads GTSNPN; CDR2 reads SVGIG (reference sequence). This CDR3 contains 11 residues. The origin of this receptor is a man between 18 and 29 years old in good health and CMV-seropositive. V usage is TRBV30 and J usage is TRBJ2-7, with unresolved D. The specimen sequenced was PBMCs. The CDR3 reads CAWSLSYEQYF. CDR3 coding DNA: TGTGCCTGGAGTCTGAGCTACGAGCAGTACTTC.